One and the same sample provided the 24 T cell receptor beta chains below, sequenced in a study of T cell responses to AZD1222 COVID-19 vaccine. The data were produced by immunoSEQ multiplex PCR, yet TCRdb's version contains in-frame clones alone and is incomplete. The data hold about 140,000 clones, with about nine tenths observed a single time. The specimen comprised peripheral blood, sampled on day 0 of AZD1222 vaccination. These TCRs come from an adult in good health.

This chain links TRBV19 with TRBJ2-1; 8 positions match TRBD1. Per the germline V gene, CDR1 is LNHDA and CDR2 is SQIVND (reference sequence). The CDR3 has 13 residues. V lost 7 bases, J lost 8 bases, and 7 bases stayed unmatched. The CDR3 is CASKTTGDHEQFF. The CDR3 DNA is TGTGCCAGTAAGACGACAGGGGACCATGAGCAGTTCTTC.

The V gene is TRBV9, the J gene TRBJ1-2, with 8 nucleotides matching TRBD1. This CDR3 has 15 amino acids. After removal of 4 bases from V and 7 bases from J, the junction contained 12 bases not matched to a gene. Germline V gene lookup returns CDR1 SGDLS and CDR2 YYNGEE. The CDR3, as DNA: TGTGCCAGCAGCTTTCAGACAGGGGAGGATGCTGGCTACACCTTC. Amino acids: CASSFQTGEDAGYTF.

The chain employs TRBV18 and TRBJ2-1, with 7 bases aligning to TRBD1. CDR3 size: 14 residues. CDR1 is KGHSH, CDR2 LQKENI, per germline. The V segment lost 6 bases and the J segment 3 bases; nucleotides outside the gene matches: 5. The CDR3 spells CASSYGTDYNEQFF. The DNA of the CDR3 is TGTGCCAGCTCTTACGGGACAGACTACAATGAGCAGTTCTTC.

The rearrangement uses TRBV27 and TRBJ1-1; D is undetermined. V lost 0 bases and J 1 base, leaving 12 bases between the germline ends. Germline lookup yields CDR1 MNHEY and CDR2 SMNVEV (reference sequence). The CDR3 is made up of 16 amino acids. The CDR3 loop is CASSLSIVFENTEAFF. CDR3 coding DNA: TGTGCCAGCAGTTTATCGATTGTGTTCGAGAACACTGAAGCTTTCTTT.

V gene TRBV19 combines with J gene TRBJ1-2, with D possibly TRBD1 on 6 matching bases. This CDR3 region has 11 residues. CDR1 is LNHDA, CDR2 SQIVND, per germline (reference sequence). V shed 7 bases and J shed 7 bases, with 10 bases lying between them. CDR3 DNA sequence: TGTGCCAGTACTACAGGGATTGGCTACACCTTC. Amino acid sequence: CASTTGIGYTF.

The rearrangement joins TRBV6-5 to TRBJ2-7; 7 bases align to TRBD1. V gave up 4 bases and J gave up 0 bases; unmatched junction bases: 9. CDR1 is MNHEY and CDR2 is SVGAGI in the germline V gene. The CDR3 length is 16 residues. The CDR3 here is CASSSSGDSSSYEQYF. CDR3 bases: TGTGCCAGCAGTTCGAGTGGGGACAGCAGCTCCTACGAGCAGTACTTC.

This chain connects TRBV7-9 to TRBJ1-4; 10 nucleotides agree with TRBD1. There are 16 residues in the CDR3. J was trimmed by 5 bases and V by 0 bases; bases with no gene match: 3. CDR1 is SEHNR and CDR2 is FQNEAQ in the germline V gene (reference sequence). CDR3 amino acids: CASSLATGGGNEKLFF. The CDR3 DNA reads as TGTGCCAGCAGCTTAGCGACAGGGGGCGGAAATGAAAAACTGTTTTTT.

The J gene is TRBJ2-1, the V gene TRBV5-8; TRBD1 might be the D (6 bases). This CDR3 comprises 16 residues. Germline lookup yields CDR1 SGHTS and CDR2 YDEGEE. The V gene lost 3 bases and the J gene lost 12 bases, with 25 bases spanning the gap. CDR3 protein: CASSSTGLGNTIGQFF. The DNA of the CDR3 is TGTGCCAGCAGCTCCACAGGGTTAGGGAATACAATAGGGCAGTTCTTC. The variable domain in full, with the rest retrieved from reference TRBV5-8 and TRBJ2-1, is EAGVTQSPTHLIKTRGQQATLRCSPISGHTSVYWYQQALGLGLQFLLWYDEGEERNRGNFPPRFSGRQFPNYSSELNVNALELEDSALYLCASSSTGLGNTIGQFFGPGTRLTVL.

The chain couples TRBV2 to TRBJ1-3, with D hard to call. This CDR3 is 16 amino acids long. Germline V lookup: CDR1 SNHLY, CDR2 FYNNEI. V was cut by 4 bases and J by 1 base, with 14 bases left in between. For the CDR3, the DNA is TGTGCCAGCAGTGTTAATTATCGGGGTTCTGGAAACACCATATATTTT. Translation gives CASSVNYRGSGNTIYF. Full variable domain (missing parts from reference TRBV2 and TRBJ1-3): EPEVTQTPSHQVTQMGQEVILRCVPISNHLYFYWYRQILGQKVEFLVSFYNNEISEKSEIFDDQFSVERPDGSNFTLKIRSTKLEDSAMYFCASSVNYRGSGNTIYFGEGSWLTVV.

The chain couples TRBV6-6 to TRBJ1-1; no firm D call. The CDR3 extends over 15 amino acids. With 0 bases removed from V and 5 bases from J, the gap between germline ends came to 13 bases. The germline V gene encodes CDR1 MNHNY and CDR2 SVGAGI (reference sequence). CDR3 bases: TGTGCCAGCAGTTACTCTAAAGTGTCGGGGACTGAAGCTTTCTTT. Amino acids: CASSYSKVSGTEAFF.

The V call is TRBV6-1, the J call TRBJ2-7; possibly TRBD1 for D (7 bases). Trimming took 3 bases from V and 0 from J, leaving 12 bases between them. The CDR3 is 15 residues long. Looked up from germline, CDR1 is MNHNS and CDR2 is SASEGT. In nucleotides, the CDR3 is TGTGCCAGCAGTGAGGAGGGGACAGCCTCCTACGAGCAGTACTTC. It specifies CASSEEGTASYEQYF.

V gene TRBV7-8 combines with J gene TRBJ1-6; TRBD1 aligns across 12 bases. V was clipped by 5 bases and J by 7 bases; unmatched bases: 6. Germline CDR1 and CDR2: SGHVS and FQNEAQ. The CDR3 totals 16 residues. The CDR3, as DNA: TGTGCCAGCAGCGCCGGGACAGGGGGCGGCAATTCACCCCTCCACTTT. This sequence encodes CASSAGTGGGNSPLHF.

This clone was seen a few times. The chain joins TRBV10-2 to TRBJ1-6; 12 positions match TRBD1. CDR3 length: 16 residues. CDR1 is WSHSY and CDR2 is SAAADI in the germline V gene. Unmatched junction bases numbered 7, after V lost 3 bases and J lost 10 bases. CDR3 in DNA: TGCGCCAGCAGTGAAATGGGGACAGGGGGCGGGTCACCCCTCCACTTT. Residues: CASSEMGTGGGSPLHF.

The chain is built from TRBV10-2 and TRBJ2-1; 11 positions agree with TRBD2. Trimming took 8 bases from V and 12 from J; bases not matched to a gene: 12. This CDR3 is 14 amino acids long. Germline V gene data show CDR1 as WSHSY and CDR2 as SAAADI. The CDR3 sequence: CASPRTTSGTGQFF. In DNA form, the CDR3 reads TGCGCCAGCCCCCGAACGACTAGCGGGACTGGGCAGTTCTTC.

The chain couples TRBV7-9 to TRBJ1-1, with D uncertain. CDR1 and CDR2 (germline): SEHNR, FQNEAQ (reference sequence). Trimming cost V 0 bases and J 0 bases, with 8 bases left between them. The CDR3 has 15 amino acids. Here the CDR3 DNA reads TGTGCCAGCAGCTTAGCGGACGGCATGAACACTGAAGCTTTCTTT. It codes for CASSLADGMNTEAFF.

J is TRBJ1-2 and V is TRBV9; 11 bases are shared with TRBD1. Germline values: CDR1 SGDLS, CDR2 YYNGEE. Trimming cost V 3 bases and J 2 bases; bases outside gene matches: 6. This CDR3 is 16 amino acids long. CDR3 in amino acids: CASSALDRGLNYGYTF. CDR3 bases: TGTGCCAGCAGCGCCCTGGACAGGGGGCTGAACTATGGCTACACCTTC.

The chain is built from TRBV5-1 and TRBJ2-1; the D is unclear. In germline, CDR1 is SGHRS, CDR2 YFSETQ. The germline V and J ends were trimmed by 0 bases and 5 bases, with 15 bases remaining between them. This CDR3 is built from 16 residues. CDR3: CASSLGPEGTNNEQFF. CDR3 DNA sequence: TGCGCCAGCAGCTTGGGGCCGGAAGGAACCAACAATGAGCAGTTCTTC.

The chain employs TRBV29-1 and TRBJ1-2; no reliable D call. Germline CDR1 and CDR2: SQVTM and ANQGSEA. The germline V and J ends were trimmed by 7 bases and 0 bases, with 12 bases remaining between them. The CDR3 loop spans 13 amino acids. CDR3 amino acids: CSAMDQTNYGYTF. CDR3 nucleotide sequence: TGCAGCGCAATGGACCAGACTAACTATGGCTACACCTTC.

CDR3 in DNA: TGTGCCAGCAGATTCGGGGGGCTCAGCTACGAGCAGTACTTC. Translated, it gives CASRFGGLSYEQYF. J is TRBJ2-7 and V is TRBV6-6; TRBD2 might be the D (7 bases). This CDR3 is built from 14 residues. Trimming took 6 bases from V and 3 from J, leaving 15 bases between them. Germline lookup yields CDR1 MNHNY and CDR2 SVGAGI (reference sequence).

The chain recombines TRBV5-4 with TRBJ2-1, with TRBD1 matching 9 bases. The germline V gene has CDR1 SGHNT and CDR2 YYREEE (reference sequence). The V segment lost 4 bases and the J segment 6 bases; nucleotides outside the gene matches: 17. The CDR3 loop spans 18 amino acids. This CDR3 is CASSPTYTDRGVGNEQFF. In DNA form, the CDR3 reads TGTGCCAGCAGCCCTACGTATACGGACAGGGGAGTAGGCAATGAGCAGTTCTTC.

The chain combines TRBV7-8 with TRBJ2-7; 10 bases line up with TRBD2. The CDR3 length is 15 residues. Germline V gene sequence: CDR1 SGHVS, CDR2 FQNEAQ. J gave up 0 bases and V 5 bases, and 4 bases lay outside the gene matches. The CDR3 here is CASSHSGRTSYEQYF. The CDR3 DNA sequence: TGTGCCAGCAGCCATAGCGGGAGGACCTCCTACGAGCAGTACTTC.

The J gene is TRBJ2-3, the V gene TRBV28; possibly TRBD2 for D (5 bases). CDR1 and CDR2 from the germline V gene are MDHEN and SYDVKM. The ends were cut back, 1 base at V and 1 base at J, with 21 bases in the middle. The CDR3 consists of 19 residues. This chain's CDR3 is CASSLSVVGSLGGTDTQYF. The CDR3 coding sequence is TGTGCCAGCAGTTTATCAGTAGTGGGGAGCTTAGGTGGCACAGATACGCAGTATTTT.

The chain combines TRBV3-1 (or the pseudogene TRBV3-2) with TRBJ1-2; the D is unclear. CDR1 and CDR2 from the germline V gene are LGHDT and YNNKEL (reference sequence). The CDR3 is 15 residues long. V gave up 1 base and J gave up 4 bases, with 13 bases separating them. CDR3 loop: CASSQVGRTLYGYTF. Written as DNA, the CDR3 is TGTGCCAGCAGCCAAGTTGGTCGGACTCTCTATGGCTACACCTTC.

This chain links TRBV28 with TRBJ1-2; D gene unclear. Germline lookup yields CDR1 MDHEN and CDR2 SYDVKM. Trimming stripped 2 bases from V and 3 bases from J, with 13 bases between. CDR3 size: 15 residues. DNA of the CDR3: TGTGCCAGCAGTTTACCCGGAGGTCTTTACTATGGCTACACCTTC. Amino acid sequence: CASSLPGGLYYGYTF.